This T cell receptor (beta chain) comes out of a study of T-cell memory formation after mild COVID-19. Overall study findings and caveats: CD4+ contracting clones lay mainly in CM and EM, CD8+ ones in EMRA.

TCRdb analysed the 5' RACE reads with MiXCR anew, one entry per CDR3 protein. The sample consists of 300,000 or so distinct CDR3 sequences, 15% to 20% of them appearing once. A remark on this clonotype: The antigen is not known.

This CDR3 spans 16 amino acids. The J segment lost 4 bases and the V segment lost 4 bases, leaving 10 bases of the junction unmatched. CDR1 MDHEN and CDR2 SYDVKM come from the germline V gene. The material sequenced was PBMCs or a T cell subset sorted from them (not recorded which). This clonotype was sampled from a man between 18 and 29 years old who had mild COVID-19 (a few samples of this study predate the infection). Cell type and time point are not known. This sequence joins TRBV28 and TRBJ2-5; the match to TRBD1 covers 9 bases. CDR3 coding DNA: TGTGCCAGCAGTTCGCCGGGACAGGGTTCTCCAGAGACCCAGTACTTC. Amino acids: CASSSPGQGSPETQYF. The complete variable domain, with remaining parts taken from reference TRBV28 and TRBJ2-5, reads DVKVTQSSRYLVKRTGEKVFLECVQDMDHENMFWYRQDPGLGLRLIYFSYDVKMKEKGDIPEGYSVSREKKERFSLILESASTNQTSMYLCASSSPGQGSPETQYFGPGTRLLVL.